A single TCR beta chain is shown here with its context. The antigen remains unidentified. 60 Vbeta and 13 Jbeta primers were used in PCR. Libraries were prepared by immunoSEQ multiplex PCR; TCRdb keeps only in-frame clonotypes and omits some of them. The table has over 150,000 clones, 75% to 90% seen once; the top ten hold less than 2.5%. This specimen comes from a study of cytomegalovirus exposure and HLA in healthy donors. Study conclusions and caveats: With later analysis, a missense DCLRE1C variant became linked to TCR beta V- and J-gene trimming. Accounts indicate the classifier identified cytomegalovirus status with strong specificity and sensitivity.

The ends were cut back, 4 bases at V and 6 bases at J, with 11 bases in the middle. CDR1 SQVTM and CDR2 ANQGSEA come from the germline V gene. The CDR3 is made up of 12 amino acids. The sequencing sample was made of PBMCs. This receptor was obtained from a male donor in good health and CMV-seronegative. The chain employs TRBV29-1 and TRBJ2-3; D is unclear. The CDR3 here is CSVVGNGDTQYF. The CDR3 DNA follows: TGCAGCGTTGTGGGTAACGGGGATACGCAGTATTTT.